This is a list of T cell receptor beta chains from one sample in a study of immune evolution from preneoplasia to lung adenocarcinoma. Sequencing used immunoSEQ multiplex PCR; TCRdb keeps in-frame clones, though not all of them. The table includes approximately 8,800 clones, around four fifths detected once. The sample was FFPE minimally invasive lung adenocarcinoma tissue. These receptors were collected from a donor older than 65 with lung adenocarcinoma. Both conserved end residues are part of each CDR3. The order of the fields is D gene, J gene, V gene, clone size, CDR3 DNA, CDR3 protein. The D gene is left open where the match is weak. Expanded clones get a size class; other rows say once, few or many, or leave the size out.

D: .; J: TRBJ2-7; V: TRBV27; size: .; DNA: TGTGCCAGTAAAGCATGGTCATCGGACGAGCAGTACTTC; CDR3: CASKAWSSDEQYF
D: .; J: TRBJ1-5; V: TRBV7-9; size: .; DNA: TGTGCCAGCAGCTTAACAGACAATCAGCCCCAGCATTTT; CDR3: CASSLTDNQPQHF
D: .; J: TRBJ1-3; V: TRBV7-9; size: few; DNA: TGTGCCAGCAGCTATCCAGGCGCTGGAAACACCATATATTTT; CDR3: CASSYPGAGNTIYF
D: .; J: TRBJ1-5; V: TRBV28; size: .; DNA: TGTGCCAGCAAGGAACATATCAATCAGCCCCAGCATTTT; CDR3: CASKEHINQPQHF
D: .; J: TRBJ2-2; V: TRBV2; size: .; DNA: TGTGCCAGCAGTGCTGGGGAGATGACCGGGGAGCTGTTTTTT; CDR3: CASSAGEMTGELFF
D: .; J: TRBJ2-7; V: TRBV28; size: .; DNA: TGTGCCAGCAGGCCGCCGGCCCGATTGAGCTCCTACGAGCAGTACTTC; CDR3: CASRPPARLSSYEQYF
D: .; J: TRBJ1-1; V: TRBV9; size: .; DNA: TGTGCCAGCAGCGCCCGTCAGAACACTGAAGCTTTCTTT; CDR3: CASSARQNTEAFF
D: TRBD1; J: TRBJ2-7; V: TRBV19; size: .; DNA: TGTGCCAGTAGTGCGGGACAGGGATACGAGCAGTACTTC; CDR3: CASSAGQGYEQYF
D: TRBD2; J: TRBJ2-3; V: TRBV27; size: .; DNA: TGTGCCAGCAGTCCCCGGGGTAGCGGGACTAGCACAGATACGCAGTATTTT; CDR3: CASSPRGSGTSTDTQYF
D: TRBD1; J: TRBJ2-2; V: TRBV9; size: .; DNA: TGTGCCAGCAGCCCTAGGACAGGGAACACCGGGGAGCTGTTTTTT; CDR3: CASSPRTGNTGELFF
D: TRBD1; J: TRBJ2-7; V: TRBV7-9; size: few; DNA: TGTGCCAGCAGCTTCCCCGGGACAGCACTACGGGAGCAGTACTTC; CDR3: CASSFPGTALREQYF
D: .; J: TRBJ2-5; V: TRBV28; size: .; DNA: TGTGCCAGCACCGACAGCACTACACAAGAGACCCAGTACTTC; CDR3: CASTDSTTQETQYF
D: .; J: TRBJ2-5; V: TRBV2; size: .; DNA: TGTGCCAGCAGTGAAAGGACCCAAGAGACCCAGTACTTC; CDR3: CASSERTQETQYF
D: .; J: TRBJ2-5; V: TRBV7-8; size: few; DNA: TGTGCCAGCAGCTTAGAGAAGACATGTCTGTACTTC; CDR3: CASSLEKTCLYF
D: TRBD1; J: TRBJ2-3; V: TRBV28; size: .; DNA: TGTGCCAGCAGATCGGACAGGGGACTCGCTAGCGCTAGCACAGATACGCAGTATTTT; CDR3: CASRSDRGLASASTDTQYF
D: TRBD1; J: TRBJ2-1; V: TRBV6-1; size: once; DNA: TGTGCCAGCAGTGGAGAAAGGGGGACAGGGCAGTTCTTC; CDR3: CASSGERGTGQFF
D: TRBD2; J: TRBJ2-3; V: TRBV2; size: .; DNA: TGTGCCATGAAGCGGGAGGGCACAGATACGCAGTATTTT; CDR3: CAMKREGTDTQYF
D: .; J: TRBJ1-5; V: TRBV25-1; size: few; DNA: TGTGCCAGCAGTGAAGGGCAGGGGAATCAGCCCCAGCATTTT; CDR3: CASSEGQGNQPQHF
D: .; J: TRBJ1-3; V: TRBV4-1; size: .; DNA: TGCGCCAGCAGCCATGGGGACGGCCACTCTGGAAACACCATATATTTT; CDR3: CASSHGDGHSGNTIYF
D: .; J: TRBJ2-5; V: TRBV15; size: .; DNA: TGTGCCACCAGCTGGGACCGCCAAGAGACCCAGTACTTC; CDR3: CATSWDRQETQYF
D: .; J: TRBJ1-4; V: TRBV6-5; size: .; DNA: TGTGCCAGCAGGGACGACGGATCTACGAATGAAAAACTGTTTTTT; CDR3: CASRDDGSTNEKLFF
D: .; J: TRBJ1-1; V: TRBV6-5; size: few; DNA: TGTGCCAGCACGGGCAGAGCGAAAATTGAAGCTTTCTTT; CDR3: CASTGRAKIEAFF
D: .; J: TRBJ1-2; V: TRBV6-1; size: .; DNA: TGTGCCAGCATTAAGAGTGGTCTATCCTATGGCTACACCTTC; CDR3: CASIKSGLSYGYTF
D: TRBD2; J: TRBJ2-1; V: TRBV2; size: .; DNA: TGTGCCAGCAGTTCGGGACTAGCGGGAGTAAATGAGCAGTTCTTC; CDR3: CASSSGLAGVNEQFF
D: .; J: TRBJ2-5; V: TRBV4-1; size: .; DNA: TGCGCCAGCAGCCGGGGGTCAGGCCAAGAGACCCAGTACTTC; CDR3: CASSRGSGQETQYF
D: .; J: TRBJ2-5; V: TRBV7-7; size: .; DNA: TGTGCTAGCAGCTTAGACGGTCTAGGAGAGACCCAGTACTTC; CDR3: CASSLDGLGETQYF
D: TRBD1; J: TRBJ1-5; V: TRBV19; size: .; DNA: TGTGCCAGTAGGTGGGACAGAAATCAGCCCCAGCATTTT; CDR3: CASRWDRNQPQHF
D: TRBD1; J: TRBJ1-1; V: TRBV30; size: .; DNA: TGTGCCTGGACCGACAGGGGGTACACTGAAGCTTTCTTT; CDR3: CAWTDRGYTEAFF
D: TRBD2; J: TRBJ2-4; V: TRBV19; size: .; DNA: TGTGCCAGTAACCGGGGGGGACTAGGGAGCATTCAGTACTTC; CDR3: CASNRGGLGSIQYF
D: .; J: TRBJ2-5; V: TRBV5-1; size: large; DNA: TGCGCCAGCAGCCCCATTCCTGGGGCCCAAGAGACCCAGTACTTC; CDR3: CASSPIPGAQETQYF
D: .; J: TRBJ2-5; V: TRBV19; size: .; DNA: TGTGCCAGTAGTATAAACGGCAGGGAAGAGACCCAGTACTTC; CDR3: CASSINGREETQYF
D: .; J: TRBJ2-7; V: TRBV29-1; size: .; DNA: TGCAGCGTTGAATCCAGGAGGGGATACGAGCAGTACTTC; CDR3: CSVESRRGYEQYF
D: TRBD2; J: TRBJ2-7; V: TRBV5-1; size: .; DNA: TGCGCCAGCAGCTTGGAGTCTAGCGGGGGTGCTTTAGACTTC; CDR3: CASSLESSGGALDF
D: .; J: TRBJ2-7; V: TRBV14; size: .; DNA: TGTGCCAGCAGCCAAGCACGGGTCTCCTACGAGCAGTACTTC; CDR3: CASSQARVSYEQYF
D: .; J: TRBJ1-2; V: TRBV11-1; size: .; DNA: TGTGCCAGCAGCCCACAGAACAGGGCTGGCTACACCTTC; CDR3: CASSPQNRAGYTF
D: .; J: TRBJ1-2; V: TRBV5-1; size: few; DNA: TGCGCCAGCAGCTTGGATGGGGTCGGCGGTGGCTACACCTTC; CDR3: CASSLDGVGGGYTF
D: .; J: TRBJ2-3; V: TRBV19; size: large; DNA: TGTGCCAGTAGTAGGGTTCCCTCAGATACGCAGTATTTT; CDR3: CASSRVPSDTQYF
D: .; J: TRBJ2-1; V: TRBV5-6; size: .; DNA: TGTGCCAGCAGTCGGGCCAGCTCCTACAATGAGCAGTTCTTC; CDR3: CASSRASSYNEQFF
D: TRBD1; J: TRBJ2-2; V: TRBV11-3; size: .; DNA: TGTGCCAGCAGCCGGACAGGGACCGGGGAGCTGTTTTTT; CDR3: CASSRTGTGELFF
D: .; J: TRBJ2-7; V: TRBV28; size: .; DNA: TGTGCCAGCAGAGGCGGGGGCTACTGGGAGCAGTACTTC; CDR3: CASRGGGYWEQYF
D: TRBD1; J: TRBJ1-2; V: TRBV15; size: .; DNA: TGTGCCACCAGCAGGGTACAGGGGAGCTACACCTTC; CDR3: CATSRVQGSYTF
D: TRBD1; J: TRBJ2-7; V: TRBV7-8; size: .; DNA: TGTGCCAGCAGCTTGGACAGGGCCTCCTACGAGCAGTACTTC; CDR3: CASSLDRASYEQYF
D: .; J: TRBJ2-1; V: TRBV5-6; size: .; DNA: TGTGCCAGCAGCCTGGGAGCCGTGAAGCAGTTCTTC; CDR3: CASSLGAVKQFF
D: .; J: TRBJ2-1; V: TRBV5-1; size: .; DNA: TGCGCCAGCAGCTCTCTCTTCGAGAATGAGCAGTTCTTC; CDR3: CASSSLFENEQFF
D: TRBD1; J: TRBJ1-1; V: TRBV10-3; size: few; DNA: TGTGCCATCAGTGAGAGGGGGCGTGACACTGAAGCTTTCTTT; CDR3: CAISERGRDTEAFF
D: .; J: TRBJ1-1; V: TRBV10-3; size: .; DNA: TGTGCCATCAGAGCCAACACTGAAGCTTTCTTT; CDR3: CAIRANTEAFF
D: .; J: TRBJ1-5; V: TRBV4-1; size: .; DNA: TGCGCCAGCAGCCAAGCAGTTGGGGGCTTTCAGCCCCAGCATTTT; CDR3: CASSQAVGGFQPQHF
D: .; J: TRBJ2-3; V: TRBV7-2; size: .; DNA: TGTGCCAGCAGCCCCCGCCTAGCTAGCACAGATACGCAGTATTTT; CDR3: CASSPRLASTDTQYF
D: TRBD1; J: TRBJ2-7; V: TRBV29-1; size: .; DNA: TGCAGCGTGGGACAGGGTCATCCTGAGCAGTACTTC; CDR3: CSVGQGHPEQYF
D: .; J: TRBJ1-1; V: TRBV28; size: .; DNA: TGTGCCAGCAGTCCCGACGCAGTTCTGGGGTGGACTGAAGCTTTCTTT; CDR3: CASSPDAVLGWTEAFF
D: TRBD1; J: TRBJ2-7; V: TRBV10-2; size: .; DNA: TGCGCCAGCAGTGAGACAGGGGGCTACGAGCAGTACTTC; CDR3: CASSETGGYEQYF
D: .; J: TRBJ2-3; V: TRBV27; size: .; DNA: TGTGCCAGCAGTTTGTCCCGAAGCACAGATACGCAGTATTTT; CDR3: CASSLSRSTDTQYF
D: .; J: TRBJ2-7; V: TRBV30; size: .; DNA: TGTGCCTGGGAGGTGGAAGGGCTATACGAGCAGTACTTC; CDR3: CAWEVEGLYEQYF
D: .; J: TRBJ1-2; V: TRBV13; size: .; DNA: TGTGCCAGCAGCTCTTCCCGACAGGAGCCCTATGGCTACACCTTC; CDR3: CASSSSRQEPYGYTF
D: TRBD1; J: TRBJ2-4; V: TRBV28; size: .; DNA: TGTGCCAGCTGGGGACAGGGATCGGCCAAAAACATTCAGTACTTC; CDR3: CASWGQGSAKNIQYF
D: .; J: TRBJ2-2; V: TRBV6-5; size: .; DNA: TGTGCCAGCAGCCCCGCGGGAAACACCGGGGAGCTGTTTTTT; CDR3: CASSPAGNTGELFF